A selection of T cell receptor beta chains follows, all from one sample in a study of CD8 T cells in Susac syndrome. MiXCR, run by TCRdb on the immunoSEQ multiplex PCR reads, gives a single entry per CDR3 protein. The sample holds 150,000 to 190,000 distinct CDR3 sequences, about 94% seen once. Sequenced: CD8+ T cells from PBMCs. Receptors were obtained from a human donor with multiple sclerosis. Each CDR3 is given with its conserved first and last residue.

TRBV6-4 | CASSGGSGGYNEQFF
TRBV3-1 | CASSSQGRPGLLHEQFF
TRBV4-2 | CASSHPSTLGGYYGYTF
TRBV4-1 | CASSQSRSASYEQYF
TRBV16 | CASIFPREPHTDTQYF
TRBV5-6 | CASSLGNGEKLFF
TRBV7-8 | CASSLGSGTGYGYTF
TRBV20-1 | CSADRDDPGYQYF
TRBV6-6 | CASNPTERSSYEQYF
TRBV3-1 | CASSPGRGTYGYTF
TRBV7-9 | CASSRDRISYEQYF
TRBV30 | CAWSVRGQGNTGELFF
TRBV7-9 | CASSSPQWERETQYF
TRBV5-6 | CASSYWPGQQETQYF
TRBV23-1 | CASPGETGLCGYTF
TRBV3-1 | CASSQSRGHGELFF
TRBV6-5 | CASSYSKGRSGRGYEQYF
TRBV7-9 | CASSSRRGGQDEQFF
TRBV5-6 | CASSFPGTAQETQYF
TRBV6-4 | CASSDSKDEQFF
TRBV29-1 | CSVERRGSEAFF
TRBV6-2/TRBV6-3 | CASSLSYRGTNEQFF
TRBV27 | CASSEGTSSYEQYF
TRBV24-1 | CATSDLGQGRTEAFF
TRBV20-1 | CSGDENEQFF
TRBV27 | CASSPSSGEKLNEQFF
TRBV12-3/TRBV12-4 | CASSFDRGENIQYF
TRBV7-8 | CASSLVEGWLAVYNEQFF
TRBV30 | CAWSGGQDNSYEQYF
TRBV10-2 | CASSRDSLGDEQYF
TRBV7-9 | CASSPRTGRPYEQYF
TRBV9 | CASSVGSAPYEQYF
TRBV7-9 | CASSLVANEQFF
TRBV3-1 | CASSQEGQGTDTQYF
TRBV6-5 | CASSYNGGEAFF